The rows below give T cell receptor beta chains drawn from one sample of a study of T cell responses to AZD1222 COVID-19 vaccine. Measured with immunoSEQ multiplex PCR; TCRdb has only the in-frame clones, and not every one. The repertoire consists of about 140,000 clones, with roughly 90% occurring once and the leading ten covering under 3.5%. This specimen was peripheral blood, taken on day 0 of AZD1222 vaccination. The receptors were sampled from an adult in good health. The CDR3 runs from the conserved cysteine through the conserved F or W. The D gene is left open where the match is weak. Some rows mark clone size as missing; the rest say once, few, many or name a class of expanded clone.

13	.	TRBJ2-2	.	TRBV6-4	TGTGCCAGCAGTGCACTAGGCTCCGGGGAGCTGTTTTTT	CASSALGSGELFF
17	.	TRBJ1-2	TRBD1	TRBV4-3	TGCGCCAGCAGCCAAGTCGCAGGGATGACAGGGGTGCAAGGCTACACCTTC	CASSQVAGMTGVQGYTF
15	.	TRBJ1-5	TRBD1	TRBV19	TGTGCCAGTAGTCTCAGGGGGTTTAACAATCAGCCCCAGCATTTT	CASSLRGFNNQPQHF
12	.	TRBJ2-7	.	TRBV7-9	TGTGCCAGCAGCTTAGCCGGGTCCGAGCAGTACTTC	CASSLAGSEQYF
13	.	TRBJ1-2	.	TRBV29-1	TGCAGCGTGTCGGGGGAATCCAACTATGGCTACACCTTC	CSVSGESNYGYTF
17	.	TRBJ1-2	TRBD1	TRBV7-9	TGTGCCAGCAGAGTCCCCGGGACAGGCCCTTTGTTCTATGGCTACACCTTC	CASRVPGTGPLFYGYTF
18	.	TRBJ1-2	TRBD1	TRBV7-2	TGTGCCAGCAGCTTAGGCGGGGTCCCGACAGGGGGCCGCTATGGCTACACCTTC	CASSLGGVPTGGRYGYTF
14	.	TRBJ2-5	.	TRBV5-4	TGTGCCAGCAGCTCCTCGGGGGCCCAAGAGACCCAGTACTTC	CASSSSGAQETQYF
16	.	TRBJ1-5	.	TRBV10-3	TGTGCCATCAGTGAGTCCCTCGGGCCCCTCAATCAGCCCCAGCATTTT	CAISESLGPLNQPQHF
16	.	TRBJ2-2	.	TRBV5-4	TGTGCCAGCAGTCCTCCAGGGTCGAGGGGCACCGGGGAGCTGTTTTTT	CASSPPGSRGTGELFF
16	.	TRBJ1-6	.	TRBV9	TGTGCCAGCAGCGTAGCTGCCAGGGCACAAGGGTCACCCCTCCACTTT	CASSVAARAQGSPLHF
13	.	TRBJ2-7	.	TRBV15	TGTGCCACCAGCAGGGGGATATCCTACGAGCAGTACTTC	CATSRGISYEQYF
13	.	TRBJ2-1	.	TRBV7-9	TGTGCCAGCAGCACTCCTGGGTACAATGAGCAGTTCTTC	CASSTPGYNEQFF
16	.	TRBJ2-5	TRBD2	TRBV6-2/TRBV6-3	TGTGCCAGCAGTTACGGGAGGGGCACCCAAGCGGAGACCCAGTACTTC	CASSYGRGTQAETQYF
17	.	TRBJ2-1	TRBD2	TRBV19	TGTGCCAGTAGTATAGTAGCGGGCGTTAGCTCCTACAATGAGCAGTTCTTC	CASSIVAGVSSYNEQFF
14	.	TRBJ1-2	TRBD1	TRBV6-5	TGTGCCAGCAGTTACTCACAGGGGATGCGAGGCTACACCTTC	CASSYSQGMRGYTF
15	.	TRBJ2-7	.	TRBV2	TGTGCCAGCAGCCCTACGCGCCAGGTAGGCTACGAGCAGTACTTC	CASSPTRQVGYEQYF
15	.	TRBJ2-5	TRBD2	TRBV2	TGTGCCAGCAGAGCGACTAGCGATCTCCAAGAGACCCAGTACTTC	CASRATSDLQETQYF
13	.	TRBJ2-5	TRBD1	TRBV28	TGTGCCAGCAGTTTACAGGGGGTTGAGACCCAGTACTTC	CASSLQGVETQYF
15	once	TRBJ1-1	.	TRBV5-4	TGTGCCAGCAGCTTGGAATCGCCAGGGATCACTGAAGCTTTCTTT	CASSLESPGITEAFF
15	few	TRBJ1-4	TRBD1	TRBV6-5	TGTGCCAGCAGTCCGGACAGGGTAAATAGCGAAAAACTGTTTTTT	CASSPDRVNSEKLFF
16	.	TRBJ1-6	TRBD1	TRBV6-5	TGTGCCAGCAGTTTCAGGGGGTCGTCCCCTGATTCACCCCTCCACTTT	CASSFRGSSPDSPLHF
15	once	TRBJ2-7	TRBD2	TRBV9	TGTGCCAGCAGCGTAGACGGTAGCGGGGGATACGAGCAGTACTTC	CASSVDGSGGYEQYF
15	few	TRBJ2-7	TRBD2	TRBV28	TGTGCCAGCAGTTTTTTTGGGACTAGCGGATACGAGCAGTACTTC	CASSFFGTSGYEQYF
17	.	TRBJ2-5	TRBD2	TRBV7-2	TGTGCCAGCAGCTCCCCGGGACTAGCGGGGGGCAAGGGGACCCAGTACTTC	CASSSPGLAGGKGTQYF
14	few	TRBJ2-7	TRBD2	TRBV6-6	TGTGCCAGCACCCCACCGGGAGGCCCCGGCGAGCAGTACTTC	CASTPPGGPGEQYF
15	.	TRBJ1-5	.	TRBV13	TGTGCCAGCAGCCTAAGGGGGGACAGCAATCAGCCCCAGCATTTT	CASSLRGDSNQPQHF
15	.	TRBJ2-5	.	TRBV1	TGCACCAGCAGCCAAGAGGGGAAAGGTCCAGAGACCCAGTACTTC	CTSSQEGKGPETQYF
15	.	TRBJ2-7	.	TRBV27	TGTGCCAGCAGTTATAACCCCGGGACCCCCTACGAGCAGTACTTC	CASSYNPGTPYEQYF
16	.	TRBJ1-6	TRBD1	TRBV2	TGTGCCAGCAGTGATGGGACAGGGGAGGGCAAGTCACCCCTCCACTTT	CASSDGTGEGKSPLHF
11	.	TRBJ2-2	.	TRBV6-5	TGTGCCAGCAGGTTTATCGGGGAGCTGTTTTTT	CASRFIGELFF
16	.	TRBJ2-7	TRBD1	TRBV6-2/TRBV6-3	TGTGCCAGCAGTTACTCGAAGGACAGGAGCTCCTACGAGCAGTACTTC	CASSYSKDRSSYEQYF
22	.	TRBJ2-3	TRBD2	TRBV14	TGTGCCAGCAGCCAAGATCCTCGGACTAGCGGGAGTCCGTATACTAGCACAGATACGCAGTATTTT	CASSQDPRTSGSPYTSTDTQYF
15	.	TRBJ1-2	TRBD1	TRBV27	TGTGCCAGCAGCCTATACAGGGGTGCCAACTATGGCTACACCTTC	CASSLYRGANYGYTF
15	.	TRBJ1-3	TRBD1	TRBV7-2	TGTGCCAGCAGCGTCCGGGACAGTCTCAGAAACACCATATATTTT	CASSVRDSLRNTIYF
14	.	TRBJ1-2	TRBD1	TRBV9	TGTGCCAGCAGCGACAGGACAGGGAACTATGGCTACACCTTC	CASSDRTGNYGYTF
13	few	TRBJ2-2	.	TRBV21-1	TGTGCCAGCAGTAACAGGGCTGGCGGGGAGCTGTTTTTT	CASSNRAGGELFF
14	once	TRBJ2-5	TRBD1	TRBV7-9	TGTGCCAGCAGCCCTTGGGACAGGACAGGGACCCAGTACTTC	CASSPWDRTGTQYF
15	.	TRBJ1-6	TRBD1	TRBV19	TGTGCCAGTAGTATAAGGACAGGCCCTAATTCACCCCTCCACTTT	CASSIRTGPNSPLHF
15	.	TRBJ1-2	.	TRBV4-1	TGCGCCAGCAGCCAACCCGACAGTAGTATCTATGGCTACACCTTC	CASSQPDSSIYGYTF
14	.	TRBJ1-3	.	TRBV11-2	TGTGCCAGCAGCTTAACAGACTCTGGAAACACCATATATTTT	CASSLTDSGNTIYF
15	.	TRBJ2-1	TRBD2	TRBV6-5	TGTGCCAGCACCTTCGGGGCGGGAGGAATCAATGAGCAGTTCTTC	CASTFGAGGINEQFF
14	once	TRBJ2-1	TRBD2	TRBV15	TGTGCCACCTCAGGGAGGGGAATAAGCAATGAGCAGTTCTTC	CATSGRGISNEQFF
16	.	TRBJ2-5	TRBD2	TRBV27	TGTGCCAGCAGTCGCCAGGCGGGGGGCCCACAAGAGACCCAGTACTTC	CASSRQAGGPQETQYF
11	.	TRBJ2-1	.	TRBV7-9	TGTGCCAGCAGCTTGGCCGAGGAGCAGTTCTTC	CASSLAEEQFF
14	.	TRBJ1-5	TRBD1	TRBV6-5	TGTGCCGGAGGGACAGGGGAATCTCGTCAGCCCCAGCATTTT	CAGGTGESRQPQHF
16	.	TRBJ1-6	TRBD1	TRBV14	TGTGCCAGCAGCCAAGAGCTTGGACAGGGTGGGTCACCCCTCCACTTT	CASSQELGQGGSPLHF
15	.	TRBJ2-6	.	TRBV27	TGTGCCAGCACCCTAAGCCCTGTCGGGGCCAACGTCCTGACTTTC	CASTLSPVGANVLTF
16	.	TRBJ1-5	.	TRBV5-5	TGTGCCAGCAGCCCTACGTGGGAGGGCCTCAATCAGCCCCAGCATTTT	CASSPTWEGLNQPQHF
16	.	TRBJ2-7	TRBD1	TRBV18	TGTGCCAGCTCACCACTTGTTCGGACAGGTGGAAGAGGGCAGTACTTC	CASSPLVRTGGRGQYF
16	once	TRBJ1-3	.	TRBV4-3	TGCGCCAGCAGCCAAGATTCCGGGGGATCGGGAAACACCATATATTTT	CASSQDSGGSGNTIYF
15	.	TRBJ1-4	.	TRBV28	TGTGCCAGCAGTTTAGGGTCCCGGAGATCTGAAAAACTGTTTTTT	CASSLGSRRSEKLFF
14	once	TRBJ2-7	.	TRBV5-1	TGCGCCAGCAGCAAGTCCGGGACCCTTCACGAGCAGTACTTC	CASSKSGTLHEQYF
18	.	TRBJ2-7	.	TRBV5-6	TGTGCCAGCAGCTGGACCTTGGGAGTGTCCGCGGAGTGGGACGAGCAGTACTTC	CASSWTLGVSAEWDEQYF